Sequencing of this T cell receptor (beta chain) was carried out in a study of T cell responses to AZD1222 COVID-19 vaccine. Study results and limitations: The study identified only six AZD1222 recipients as seropositive at baseline.

The protocol was immunoSEQ multiplex PCR, while the TCRdb copy is restricted to in-frame clones and leaves out a portion. The sample includes 100,000 to 150,000 clones, approximately 85% of them seen just once. Timing groups of about 4 and about 12 weeks for second doses were pooled. This CDR3 is 15 amino acids long. CDR1 LNHDA and CDR2 SQIVND come from the germline V gene (reference sequence). Trimming pared 6 bases from V and 5 bases from J, leaving 14 bases between. As to this clone: Its antigen remains unidentified.

The sequencing here drew on peripheral blood, taken 28 days after the second AZD1222 dose. J is TRBJ1-6 and V is TRBV19; TRBD1 might be the D (6 bases). This receptor was obtained from an adult who received the AZD1222 COVID-19 vaccine. The CDR3 DNA follows: TGTGCCAGTAGCCCCGGGACATCCAATAATTCACCCCTCCACTTT. It translates to CASSPGTSNNSPLHF.